One TCR beta chain is described in this entry. Trimming shortened V by 4 bases and J by 6 bases, and 10 bases separated the two germline ends. The CDR3 spans 12 residues. CDR1 SGHRS and CDR2 YFSETQ come from the germline V gene. The data were taken from a study of beta chain features in type 1 diabetes. Investigators reverse transcribed all isolated RNA, so they sequenced expressed TCRB transcripts. Sequencing was performed with immunoSEQ multiplex PCR; in TCRdb, only in-frame clones are kept and a portion is missing. The sample lists 390,000 or so clones, approximately 13% occurring once. The source is a man younger than 45 in good health. This chain links TRBV5-1 with TRBJ1-1; D gene unclear. Sequenced sample: naive CD4+ T cells from blood. The CDR3 sequence is CASSPNRAEAFF. As DNA, the CDR3 is TGCGCCAGCAGCCCCAATCGGGCTGAAGCTTTCTTT.